This TCR beta chain came from a study of OX40 agonist ivuxolimab in advanced cancers. Study conclusions and caveats: The study found that CD8+ T cells averaged more expanded clones than CD4+.

About this clone: The antigen is unknown.

The V and J ends lost 0 bases and 0 bases, in that order; junction bases with no gene match: 6. From germline, CDR1 is SGHDT and CDR2 YYEEEE. The length of the CDR3 is 17 residues. Sequencing used immunoSEQ multiplex PCR; TCRdb keeps in-frame clones, though not all of them. The sample has around 110,000 clones, 75% to 95% seen once. The sequence was obtained from an adult with an advanced solid tumor such as melanoma, head and neck, liver or kidney cancer. This chain uses TRBV5-6 with TRBJ1-1; 9 bases match TRBD1. Here the sequenced sample was CD4+ or CD8+ T cells sorted from blood, taken in a trial of the OX40 agonist ivuxolimab. The CDR3 coding sequence is TGTGCCAGCAGCTTGGAACAGGGGGCGCGCGTGAACACTGAAGCTTTCTTT. Translation: CASSLEQGARVNTEAFF.